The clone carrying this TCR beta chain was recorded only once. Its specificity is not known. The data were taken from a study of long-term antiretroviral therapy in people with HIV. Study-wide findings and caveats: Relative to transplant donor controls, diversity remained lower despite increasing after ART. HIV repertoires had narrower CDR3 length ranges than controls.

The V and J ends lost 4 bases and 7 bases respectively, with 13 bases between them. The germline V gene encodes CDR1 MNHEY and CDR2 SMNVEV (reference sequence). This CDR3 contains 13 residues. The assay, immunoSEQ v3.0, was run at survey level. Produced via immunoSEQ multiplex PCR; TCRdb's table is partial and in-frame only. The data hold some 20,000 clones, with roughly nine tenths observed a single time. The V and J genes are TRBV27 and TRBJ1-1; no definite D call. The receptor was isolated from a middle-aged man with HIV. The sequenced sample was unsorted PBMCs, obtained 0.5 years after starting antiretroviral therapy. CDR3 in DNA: TGTGCCAGCAGTTACCCCCCGGGTGGTGAAGCTTTCTTT. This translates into CASSYPPGGEAFF.